Each of the 23 T cell receptor beta chains below was sequenced from the same sample in a study of blood T cell repertoires in COVID-19. Sequenced by immunoSEQ multiplex PCR; TCRdb stores in-frame clones only, minus some. This sample has roughly 30,000 clones, with approximately 88% found just once. Sequenced material: peripheral blood. These receptor sequences come from a man between 60 and 75 years old with COVID-19, enrolled during active disease.

The chain carries TRBV7-8 and TRBJ1-1; 7 nucleotides line up with TRBD1. CDR3 length: 14 amino acids. Germline assignment: CDR1 SGHVS and CDR2 FQNEAQ. The ends lost 6 bases at V and 4 bases at J; junction bases unmatched: 8. DNA for the CDR3: TGTGCCAGCAGGTTCGAAGAGGGGGCCACTGAAGCTTTCTTT. It codes for CASRFEEGATEAFF.

V and J are TRBV20-1 and TRBJ2-7, with D possibly matching TRBD2 (5 bases). CDR3 size: 14 residues. Trimming stripped 3 bases from V and 3 bases from J, with 15 bases between. In germline, CDR1 is DFQATT, CDR2 SNEGSKA (reference sequence). CDR3 amino acids: CSASRPGGHYEQYF. For the CDR3, the DNA is TGCAGTGCTAGTCGCCCTGGCGGGCACTACGAGCAGTACTTC.

This chain joins TRBV28 and TRBJ1-1; no clear D gene. From germline, CDR1 is MDHEN and CDR2 SYDVKM. The CDR3 is 12 amino acids. V gave up 7 bases and J gave up 4 bases, with 10 bases separating them. The DNA of the CDR3 is TGTGCCAGCACCGATGAGAGCACTGAAGCTTTCTTT. This codes for CASTDESTEAFF.

The chain joins TRBV5-1 to TRBJ2-1, with D possibly matching TRBD1 (6 bases). In germline, CDR1 is SGHRS, CDR2 YFSETQ. The CDR3 sequence is 15 residues long. V shed 0 bases and J shed 4 bases, with 11 bases lying between them. CDR3 DNA: TGCGCCAGCAGCTTGGCTGACAGGCAGTACAATGAGCAGTTCTTC. Its translation: CASSLADRQYNEQFF. Together with reference TRBV5-1 and TRBJ2-1, the CDR3 gives the full variable domain: KAGVTQTPRYLIKTRGQQVTLSCSPISGHRSVSWYQQTPGQGLQFLFEYFSETQRNKGNFPGRFSGRQFSNSRSEMNVSTLELGDSALYLCASSLADRQYNEQFFGPGTRLTVL.

V usage is TRBV7-2 and J usage is TRBJ2-3, with a weak D call TRBD2 (6 bases). CDR1 SGHTA and CDR2 FQGNSA come from the germline V gene. Trimming cost V 0 bases and J 14 bases, with 24 bases left between them. The CDR3 has 16 amino acids. The chain's CDR3 is CASSLALRGLAQELYF. The CDR3 bases are TGTGCCAGCAGCTTAGCGCTCCGTGGGCTAGCGCAAGAGCTGTATTTT.

The chain uses TRBV6-5 and TRBJ2-7, with a tentative D call TRBD2 (6 bases). Between the trimmed V and J ends, which lost 6 bases and 1 base, there was a span of 10 bases. The CDR3 contains 13 residues. Germline CDR1 and CDR2: MNHEY and SVGAGI. The CDR3 DNA sequence: TGTGCCAGCAGACGGGACTCTTCCTACGAGCAGTACTTC. As protein: CASRRDSSYEQYF.

The genes are TRBV28 and TRBJ1-2; 10 bases agree with TRBD1. The germline V gene encodes CDR1 MDHEN and CDR2 SYDVKM. The CDR3 sequence is 17 residues long. V was clipped by 4 bases and J by 9 bases; unmatched bases: 17. The CDR3 bases are TGTGCCAGCAGTTCCCGGGACAGGGGCCCGCTGGGATCTAGCTACACCTTC. Amino acid sequence: CASSSRDRGPLGSSYTF.

This clone was observed a single time. This sequence joins TRBV7-2 and TRBJ1-6, with D possibly being TRBD1 (5 bases). Germline-derived CDR1 and CDR2 are SGHTA and FQGNSA. The CDR3 consists of 15 residues. V was clipped by 1 base and J by 9 bases, with 13 bases between them. CDR3 in amino acids: CASSLVQGTGSPLHF. DNA of the CDR3: TGTGCCAGCAGCTTAGTGCAGGGCACCGGTTCACCCCTCCACTTT.

This clone was detected once. The rearrangement joins TRBV25-1 to TRBJ2-2; D is uncertain. This CDR3 contains 14 residues. Germline-derived CDR1 and CDR2 are MGHDK and SYGVNS. V was clipped by 3 bases and J by 5 bases, with 10 bases between them. CDR3 region: CASSDEQITGELFF. As DNA, the CDR3 is TGTGCCAGCAGTGATGAACAGATTACCGGGGAGCTGTTTTTT. Full variable domain (outside the CDR3, taken from reference TRBV25-1 and TRBJ2-2): EADIYQTPRYLVIGTGKKITLECSQTMGHDKMYWYQQDPGMELHLIHYSYGVNSTEKGDLSSESTVSRIRTEHFPLTLESARPSHTSQYLCASSDEQITGELFFGEGSRLTVL.

The chain employs TRBV7-2 and TRBJ2-1, with D uncertain. Between the trimmed V and J ends, which lost 4 bases and 0 bases, there was a span of 22 bases. Germline V CDR1 and CDR2: SGHTA, FQGNSA. CDR3 length equals 19 residues. Here the CDR3 reads CASSSASPGWASSYNEQFF. The CDR3 DNA reads as TGTGCCAGCAGCTCAGCTTCGCCAGGATGGGCCTCCTCCTACAATGAGCAGTTCTTC.

This sequence joins TRBV27 and TRBJ1-5; 9 nucleotides agree with TRBD1. In germline, CDR1 is MNHEY, CDR2 SMNVEV (reference sequence). V lost 5 bases and J lost 5; bases outside the gene matches: 4. The CDR3 covers 14 residues. CDR3 sequence (DNA): TGTGCCAGCAGTGCCCGACAGGGGGATCAGCCCCAGCATTTT. This sequence encodes CASSARQGDQPQHF.

The J gene is TRBJ2-1, the V gene TRBV12-3 or TRBV12-4, with 7 bases matching TRBD2. The CDR3 sequence is 13 residues long. J gave up 15 bases and V 5 bases, and 13 bases lay outside the gene matches. CDR3 in amino acids: CASSTSTGTNGFF. The CDR3 region has the DNA TGTGCCAGCAGTACCTCGACCGGGACTAACGGGTTCTTC.

The table lists this clone with a count of one. The chain couples TRBV2 to TRBJ1-2; D is unclear. V was cut by 4 bases and J by 7 bases, with 10 bases left in between. The CDR3 is 12 amino acids. Looked up from germline, CDR1 is SNHLY and CDR2 is FYNNEI. In DNA, the CDR3 is TGTGCCAGCAGTGGGATGACAATTGGCTACACCTTC. Its translation: CASSGMTIGYTF.

V gene TRBV18 combines with J gene TRBJ2-1; the match to TRBD2 covers 14 bases. CDR1 KGHSH and CDR2 LQKENI come from the germline V gene. The V gene end was trimmed by 1 base and the J gene end by 10 bases; junction bases not matched to a gene: 9. CDR3 length: 17 amino acids. As DNA, the CDR3 is TGTGCCAGCTCACCACTTGGGACTAGCGGGAGAGGAGGCGAGCAGTTCTTC. Its protein is CASSPLGTSGRGGEQFF.

The V call is TRBV5-1, the J call TRBJ2-1, with 8 nucleotides matching TRBD1. Germline trimming cut 4 bases from V and 3 bases from J; bases unmatched to any gene: 3. Germline lookup yields CDR1 SGHRS and CDR2 YFSETQ. This CDR3 region has 14 residues. The DNA of the CDR3 is TGCGCCAGCAGCCAGACAGGGGACTACAATGAGCAGTTCTTC. As protein: CASSQTGDYNEQFF.

The rearrangement joins TRBV7-6 to TRBJ2-3; 8 bases map to TRBD1. This CDR3 is 16 amino acids long. V was pared by 4 bases and J by 5 bases, with 11 bases of the junction left unmatched. CDR1 SGHVS and CDR2 FNYEAQ come from the germline V gene. The CDR3 sequence is CASSSWRQGNGDTQYF. CDR3 nucleotides: TGTGCCAGCAGCTCTTGGAGACAGGGGAACGGAGATACGCAGTATTTT.

The chain carries TRBV6-1 and TRBJ2-5, with 7 nucleotides matching TRBD2. CDR1 and CDR2 (germline): MNHNS, SASEGT. With V trimmed by 2 bases and J by 5 bases, 17 bases remained unmatched. The CDR3 is made up of 18 amino acids. The CDR3 loop reads CASSESRASGAPGETQYF. CDR3 DNA sequence: TGTGCCAGCAGTGAATCTCGGGCTAGCGGAGCCCCGGGGGAGACCCAGTACTTC.

The rearrangement links TRBV7-9 to TRBJ2-3; D perhaps matches TRBD1 (6 bases). The V gene's germline CDR1 is SEHNR and CDR2 FQNEAQ (reference sequence). The CDR3 has 14 residues. Trimming stripped 2 bases from V and 3 bases from J, with 9 bases between. The CDR3 DNA sequence: TGTGCCAGCAGCTTACAGGGGTCGACAGATACGCAGTATTTT. This sequence encodes CASSLQGSTDTQYF.

This chain connects TRBV27 to TRBJ2-7, with D perhaps matching TRBD1 (5 bases). The CDR3 covers 12 residues. Germline V gene sequence: CDR1 MNHEY, CDR2 SMNVEV (reference sequence). Trimming took off 2 bases at V and 3 bases at J, with 5 bases between the two ends. The CDR3 protein is CASSLQGYEQYF. The CDR3 DNA reads TGTGCCAGCAGTTTACAGGGCTACGAGCAGTACTTC.

The gene calls are TRBV3-1 (or the pseudogene TRBV3-2) and TRBJ2-1, with D perhaps TRBD2 (6 bases). In germline, CDR1 is LGHDT, CDR2 YNNKEL (reference sequence). This CDR3 spans 15 amino acids. V gave up 4 bases and J gave up 5 bases, with 15 bases separating them. CDR3 loop: CASSRRPAGDNEQFF. In DNA, the CDR3 is TGTGCCAGCAGCCGACGACCAGCGGGTGACAATGAGCAGTTCTTC.

This chain uses TRBV13 with TRBJ2-1, with D tentatively TRBD1 (6 bases). V was trimmed by 3 bases and J by 0 bases, leaving 9 bases between them. Germline loops: CDR1 PRHDT, CDR2 FYEKMQ (reference sequence). The CDR3 loop spans 15 amino acids. The CDR3 bases are TGTGCCAGCAGCTTTACAGGGAGCTCCTACAATGAGCAGTTCTTC. Protein sequence: CASSFTGSSYNEQFF.

This chain connects TRBV6-6 to TRBJ1-6; maybe TRBD1 (6 bases). Deletions cut 4 bases from V and 12 bases from J, with 13 bases between. The germline gives CDR1 MNHNY, CDR2 SVGAGI (reference sequence). This CDR3 spans 13 amino acids. CDR3 protein: CASSSTGSKPLHF. The CDR3 DNA follows: TGTGCCAGCAGTTCCACAGGGAGTAAACCCCTCCACTTT.

The chain combines TRBV11-3 with TRBJ2-7; no clear D. Germline-derived CDR1 and CDR2 are SGHNT and YENEEA. There are 18 residues in the CDR3. Trimming took off 0 bases at V and 3 bases at J, with 21 bases between the two ends. The DNA of the CDR3 is TGTGCCAGCAGCTTAGAGGGCAGCCTCGGCAATCCCCTCTACGAGCAGTACTTC. It translates to CASSLEGSLGNPLYEQYF.